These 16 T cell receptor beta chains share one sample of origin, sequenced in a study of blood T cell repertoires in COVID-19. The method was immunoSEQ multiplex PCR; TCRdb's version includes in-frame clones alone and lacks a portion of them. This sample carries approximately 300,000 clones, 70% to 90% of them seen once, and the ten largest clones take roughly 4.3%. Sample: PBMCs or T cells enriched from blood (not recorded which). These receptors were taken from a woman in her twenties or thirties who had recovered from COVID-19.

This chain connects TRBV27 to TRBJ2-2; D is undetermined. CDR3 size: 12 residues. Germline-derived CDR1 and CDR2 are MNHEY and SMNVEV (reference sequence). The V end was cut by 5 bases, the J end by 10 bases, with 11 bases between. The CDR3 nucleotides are TGTGCCAGCAGTCCCTTGACAACGGAGCTGTTTTTT. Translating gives CASSPLTTELFF.

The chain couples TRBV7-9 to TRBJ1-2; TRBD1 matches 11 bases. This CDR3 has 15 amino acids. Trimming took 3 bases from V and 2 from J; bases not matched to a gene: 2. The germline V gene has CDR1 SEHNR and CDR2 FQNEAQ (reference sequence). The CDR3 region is CASSLGDRGNYGYTF. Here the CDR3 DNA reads TGTGCCAGCAGCTTGGGGGACAGGGGGAACTATGGCTACACCTTC.

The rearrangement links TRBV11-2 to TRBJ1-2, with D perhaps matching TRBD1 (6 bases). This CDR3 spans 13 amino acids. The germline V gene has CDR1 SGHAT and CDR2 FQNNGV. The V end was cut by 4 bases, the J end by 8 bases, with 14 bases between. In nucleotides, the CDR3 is TGTGCCAGCAGCTCTCGACGGGACAACGGCTACACCTTC. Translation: CASSSRRDNGYTF. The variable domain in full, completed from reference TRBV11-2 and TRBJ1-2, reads EAGVAQSPRYKIIEKRQSVAFWCNPISGHATLYWYQQILGQGPKLLIQFQNNGVVDDSQLPKDRFSAERLKGVDSTLKIQPAKLEDSAVYLCASSSRRDNGYTFGSGTRLTVV.

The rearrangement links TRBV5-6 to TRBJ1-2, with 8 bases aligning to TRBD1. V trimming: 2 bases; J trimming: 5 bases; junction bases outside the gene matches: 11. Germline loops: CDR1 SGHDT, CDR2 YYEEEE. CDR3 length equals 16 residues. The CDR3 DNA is TGTGCCAGCAGCTTAGTTTTCCGAGACAGGGGTTATGGCTACACCTTC. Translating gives CASSLVFRDRGYGYTF.

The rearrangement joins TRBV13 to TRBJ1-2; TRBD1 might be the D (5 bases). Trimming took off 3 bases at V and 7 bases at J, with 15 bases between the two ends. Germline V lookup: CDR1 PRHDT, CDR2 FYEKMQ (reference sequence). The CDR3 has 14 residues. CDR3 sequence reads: CASSLRGVGGGYTF. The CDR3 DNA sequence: TGTGCCAGCAGCTTGCGGGGGGTAGGTGGTGGCTACACCTTC.

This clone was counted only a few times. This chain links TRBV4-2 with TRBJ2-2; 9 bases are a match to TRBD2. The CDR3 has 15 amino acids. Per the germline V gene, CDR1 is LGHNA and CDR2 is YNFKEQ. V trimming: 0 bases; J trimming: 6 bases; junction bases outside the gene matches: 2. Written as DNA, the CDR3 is TGTGCCAGCAGCCAAGATCGGACTAGCGCCGGGGAGCTGTTTTTT. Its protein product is CASSQDRTSAGELFF.

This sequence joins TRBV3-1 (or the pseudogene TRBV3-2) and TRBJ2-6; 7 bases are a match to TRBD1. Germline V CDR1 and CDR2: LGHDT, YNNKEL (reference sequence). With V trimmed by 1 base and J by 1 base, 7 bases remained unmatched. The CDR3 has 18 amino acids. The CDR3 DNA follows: TGTGCCAGCAGCCAAGTTTCCACAGGGGTTTCTGGGGCCAACGTCCTGACTTTC. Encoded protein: CASSQVSTGVSGANVLTF.

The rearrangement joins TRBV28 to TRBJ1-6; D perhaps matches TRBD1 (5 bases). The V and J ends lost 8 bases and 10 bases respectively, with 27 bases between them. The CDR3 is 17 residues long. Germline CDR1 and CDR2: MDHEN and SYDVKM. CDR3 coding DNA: TGTGCCAGCCTCACGGGGAGGTACGGGGGACCCCAATCACCCCTCCACTTT. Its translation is CASLTGRYGGPQSPLHF.

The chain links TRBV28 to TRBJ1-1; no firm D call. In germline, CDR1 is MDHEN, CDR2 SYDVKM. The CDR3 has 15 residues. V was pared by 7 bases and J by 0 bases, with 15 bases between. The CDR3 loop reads CASTPPHGMNTEAFF. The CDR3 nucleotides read TGTGCCAGCACCCCTCCCCACGGGATGAACACTGAAGCTTTCTTT.

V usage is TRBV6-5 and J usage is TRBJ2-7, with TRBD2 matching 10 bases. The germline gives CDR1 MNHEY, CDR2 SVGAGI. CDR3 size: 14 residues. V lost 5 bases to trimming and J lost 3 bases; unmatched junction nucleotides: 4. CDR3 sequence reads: CASSPGTSDYEQYF. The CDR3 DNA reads TGTGCCAGCAGTCCCGGGACTAGCGACTACGAGCAGTACTTC.

The CDR3 DNA reads as TGTGCCAGCAGCCCTCCCCTAGGAGGGCTAGTAGGGGAGCAGTACTTC. Its translation: CASSPPLGGLVGEQYF. This rearrangement joins TRBV11-2 to TRBJ2-7; weak D call: TRBD2 (6 bases). CDR3 length: 16 amino acids. The V and J ends lost 5 bases and 7 bases respectively, with 24 bases between them. Looked up from germline, CDR1 is SGHAT and CDR2 is FQNNGV.

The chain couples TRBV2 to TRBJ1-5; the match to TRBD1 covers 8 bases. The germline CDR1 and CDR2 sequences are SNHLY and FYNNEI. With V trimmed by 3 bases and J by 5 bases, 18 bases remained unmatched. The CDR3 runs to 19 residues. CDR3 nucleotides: TGTGCCAGCAGTGATGGCCGAAGCAGGACAGGGCGTGAGCATCAGCCCCAGCATTTT. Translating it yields CASSDGRSRTGREHQPQHF.

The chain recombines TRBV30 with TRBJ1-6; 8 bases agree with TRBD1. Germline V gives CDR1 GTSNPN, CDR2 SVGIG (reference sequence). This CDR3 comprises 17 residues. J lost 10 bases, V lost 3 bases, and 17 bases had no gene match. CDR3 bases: TGTGCCTGGAGCCCGACCCACGACAGGGGAGGTCAATCACCCCTCCACTTT. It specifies CAWSPTHDRGGQSPLHF.

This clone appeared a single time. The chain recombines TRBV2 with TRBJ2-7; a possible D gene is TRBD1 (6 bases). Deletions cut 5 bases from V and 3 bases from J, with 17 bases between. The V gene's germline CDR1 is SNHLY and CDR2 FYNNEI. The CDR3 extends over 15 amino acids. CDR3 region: CASSRQTGGIYEQYF. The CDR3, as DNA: TGTGCCAGCAGTAGGCAGACAGGTGGAATCTACGAGCAGTACTTC.

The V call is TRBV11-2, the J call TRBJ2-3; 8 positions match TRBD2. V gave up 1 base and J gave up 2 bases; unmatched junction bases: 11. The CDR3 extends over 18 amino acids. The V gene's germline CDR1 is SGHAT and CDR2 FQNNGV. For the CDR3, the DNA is TGTGCCAGCAGCTTAGGCCGCCTGACTAGCGCCCACACAGATACGCAGTATTTT. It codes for CASSLGRLTSAHTDTQYF.

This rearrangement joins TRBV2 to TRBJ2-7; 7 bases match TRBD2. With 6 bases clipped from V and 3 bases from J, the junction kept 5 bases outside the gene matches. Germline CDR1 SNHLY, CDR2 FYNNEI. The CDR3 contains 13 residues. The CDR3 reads CASSDSGGYEQYF. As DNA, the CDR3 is TGTGCCAGCAGCGATTCGGGGGGCTACGAGCAGTACTTC.